This TCR beta chain originates from a study of blood T cell repertoires in COVID-19. TCRdb's copy holds only in-frame clones and misses some; the assay was immunoSEQ multiplex PCR. The top ten hold around 1.6% of the sample, which has just under 150,000 clones, approximately 90% seen once. Germline loops: CDR1 SGHVS, CDR2 FQNEAQ. The CDR3 sequence is 13 residues long. Trimming shortened V by 1 base and J by 4 bases, and 7 bases separated the two germline ends. This clonotype originated in a human donor in a cohort sampled during active COVID-19. Sequencing input: peripheral blood. The chain employs TRBV7-8 and TRBJ1-2, with a tentative D call TRBD1 (6 bases). In nucleotides, the CDR3 is TGTGCCAGCAGCTTAGGGACAGCCTATGGCTACACCTTC. Protein sequence: CASSLGTAYGYTF.